The source of this TCR beta chain is a study of OX40 agonist ivuxolimab in advanced cancers. Across the whole study: A history of anti-PD-1, anti-PD-L1 or anti-CTLA-4 therapy was acceptable, and roughly 40% had some. General observations from the study: Clonal expansion by week 6 occurred in CD4+ and CD8+ blood T cells (at 0.1 to 3.0 mg/kg).

In the case of this clone: As yet, its antigen is unknown.

Repertoires were generated with immunoSEQ multiplex PCR, while TCRdb's copy carries only in-frame clones and drops some. The sample lists 150,000 to 180,000 clones, around 94% occurring once. V shed 2 bases and J shed 6 bases, with 9 bases lying between them. This CDR3 spans 13 amino acids. From germline, CDR1 is SGHTA and CDR2 FQGNSA. Here the sequenced sample was CD4+ or CD8+ T cells sorted from blood, taken in a trial of the OX40 agonist ivuxolimab. The V gene is TRBV7-2, the J gene TRBJ2-3; D unresolved. The receptor was isolated from an adult with an advanced solid tumor such as melanoma, head and neck, liver or kidney cancer. The CDR3 DNA is TGTGCCAGCAGCTTACAAATCAGGGATACGCAGTATTTT. Translating gives CASSLQIRDTQYF.